This T cell receptor (beta chain) was sequenced in a study of cytomegalovirus exposure and HLA in healthy donors. Overall study results and limits: Among TCR sequences, most were rare, though some public TCRs appeared in many donors. In vitro, three CMV-associated chains proved specific for CMV antigens. The authors enumerated 150 to 200 TCR beta chains as linked to cytomegalovirus.

This CDR3 has 12 residues. CDR1 MNHNS and CDR2 SASEGT come from the germline V gene. Trimming removed 6 bases at V and 6 bases at J, with 8 bases between. This clone occurred once. Its antigen remains unknown. The PCR was carried out with 60 Vbeta primers and 13 Jbeta primers. TCRdb keeps only in-frame clones here, not all; method: immunoSEQ multiplex PCR. This table has around 200,000 clones, more than 60% appearing once. V is TRBV6-1 and J is TRBJ2-2, with a weak D call TRBD2 (6 bases). The sample comprised PBMCs. The sequence was obtained from a female donor in good health and CMV-seronegative. CDR3 in DNA: TGTGCCAGCAGCCTAGCGCCCGGGGAGCTGTTTTTT. It is translated as CASSLAPGELFF.